This T cell receptor beta chain was found in a study of CD4 T cells in relation to SARS-CoV-2 and coronaviruses (dated by TCRdb to the early 2020s). Study-wide context: In the ViraFEST assay, PBMCs were grown with antigen for roughly 10 days, and TCR beta CDR3s were then sequenced to identify antigen-specific clonal expansions. The study assessed, at the TCR clonotype level, memory CD4+ T cell crossreactivity between SARS-CoV-2 and common cold coronavirus spike proteins. For other donors in the study, expansion assays were sequenced with a different, Illumina-based TCR-beta assay. The Adaptive Biotechnologies TCR-sequencing kit was used to sequence samples from three pre-COVID donors and the naive versus memory experiments, whereas other data were Illumina-based. The approximately 12 convalescent patients included 8 males and 4 females; two subjects were Hispanic. HLA restriction was mapped for shared crossreactive spike epitopes using patient-derived lymphoblastoid cell lines. A median age of roughly 35 years, with a range of 21 to 72 years, was recorded for the full convalescent cohort of around 13 patients.

The research as a whole found: Crossreactivity analysis was centred on spike protein, so crossreactivity against other viral proteins was not assessed. In roughly 60% of donors, memory CD4+ clonotypes turned up that crossrecognized SARS-CoV-2 and at least one common cold coronavirus spike. Compared with monoreactive clones, crossreactive clones had significantly weaker SARS-CoV-2-driven expansion, a result consistent with antigenic imprinting. Pre-pandemic and post-infection samples were not both contributed by any donor, so tracing of the source of pre-existing responses was limited. Sequencing of naive versus memory cells indicated that the assay detects memory recall responses, not primary responses primed during culture. The study was constrained by small numbers of patients and of tested TCRs.

Naive and memory CD4+ T cells were separated from cryopreserved PBMCs by first enriching for CD4 and then performing EasySep naive CD4+ T cell enrichment. For ten to eleven days, sorted naive or memory CD4+ T cells (10^5) were cultured at a 1:1 ratio with T cell-depleted PBMCs and CEF peptides. In general, triplicate replicate wells were used for every peptide culture condition. PBMCs were isolated from leukapheresis product or whole blood by Ficoll-Paque PLUS gradient centrifugation. PBMCs were either cryopreserved at -140°C or used fresh in the expansion assay. The QIAamp Micro DNA Kit was used to extract genomic DNA from the CD4+ T cells. Trimming removed 2 bases from V and 6 bases from J, leaving 9 bases between the germline ends. Looking up the germline V gene yields CDR1 SNHLY and CDR2 FYNNEI. From the cysteine up to the phenylalanine, the CDR3 has a length of 13 residues. CDR3 DNA only is kept here, 39 bases in frame from base 1.

Survey-level immunoSEQ TCR-beta sequencing was performed on DNA from CEF-cultured naive and memory CD4+ T cells. Under the source paper's analysis protocol: During preprocessing, nonproductive sequences were removed, along with CDR3s that did not begin with C, did not end with F or W, or were shorter than 7 amino acids. The MANAFEST web app identified antigen-specific clonotypes based on expansion compared with the reference and other culture wells. A clone was considered positive if the clone showed significant expansion compared with the reference culture in 2 of 3 replicate wells at an FDR below 0.05. To be called positive, a clone also had to show significant expansion compared with every other tandem well and an odds ratio greater than 5. Cultured and uncultured naive and memory CD4+ repertoires were searched for CDR3s previously identified as spike- and CEF-reactive. Pairwise Levenshtein distance, computed with the stringdist R package after three terminal residues were trimmed from each end, was used as the measure of CDR3 homology. This immuneACCESS table, as held by TCRdb, lists in-frame sequences with V and J called but not all clones. Of the missing ones, under half trace to an unresolved V gene in checked studies; the others have no known cause. D and trimming come from the DNA, and the V and J calls and clone size come from that table. The sample table records some 44,000 clones; 82% of these occur just once. The leading ten clones occupy more than 1.3% of the sample.

As regards this clone: Its antigen is currently not known. The input lacks base qualities; no much larger clone sits a single base away.

The chain was built from TRBV2 and TRBJ2-3, with an unclear D gene assignment. The receptor was derived from an adult with COVID-19. Input material: naive CD4+ T cells from PBMCs, cultured in vitro. What the cell subset or site label conveys for this sample: naive CD4+ T cells isolated by negative enrichment. The nucleotides are TGTGCCAGCAGTGAAATGGGTTTTGATACGCAGTATTTT. It codes for CASSEMGFDTQYF. With all but the CDR3 taken from the reference TRBV2 and TRBJ2-3 genes, the full variable domain is: EPEVTQTPSHQVTQMGQEVILRCVPISNHLYFYWYRQILGQKVEFLVSFYNNEISEKSEIFDDQFSVERPDGSNFTLKIRSTKLEDSAMYFCASSEMGFDTQYFGPGTRLTVL.